The next 9 T cell receptor beta chains were all read from a single sample in a study of graft-versus-host responses after intestinal transplantation. The antigens of these receptors remain unknown. Using immunoSEQ multiplex PCR, the repertoire was profiled, and TCRdb retains in-frame clones only, with some absent. The data contain some 84,000 clones, roughly four fifths of them seen just once; the ten biggest clones take up roughly 0.8%. The starting material was unstimulated CD4+ T cells sorted from spleen or lymph node cells, obtained before intestinal transplant. The receptor set was obtained from a human donor who received an intestinal transplant.

Details on this clone: Other DNA sequences in the same sample also yield this CDR3. This rearrangement joins TRBV6-1 to TRBJ1-2, with D perhaps TRBD1 (5 bases). This CDR3 region has 13 residues. Trimming cost V 3 bases and J 5 bases, with 10 bases left between them. Germline V gene data show CDR1 as MNHNS and CDR2 as SASEGT. Here the CDR3 reads CASSEAGGYGYTF. CDR3 DNA: TGTGCCAGCAGTGAGGCGGGGGGATATGGCTACACCTTC.

The V and J genes are TRBV6-1 and TRBJ2-5, with 9 bases aligning to TRBD2. Looked up from germline, CDR1 is MNHNS and CDR2 is SASEGT. Losses at the gene ends were 2 bases for V and 5 bases for J; bases not matched to a gene: 6. The CDR3 covers 15 residues. The chain's CDR3 is CASSELWTSAETQYF. The CDR3 bases are TGTGCCAGCAGTGAATTATGGACTAGCGCGGAGACCCAGTACTTC.

The count of this clone is one. V usage is TRBV5-4 and J usage is TRBJ2-5, with TRBD1 identical over 9 bases. Germline-derived CDR1 and CDR2 are SGHNT and YYREEE (reference sequence). The ends lost 4 bases at V and 4 bases at J; junction bases unmatched: 5. This CDR3 contains 14 residues. The DNA for the CDR3 is TGTGCCAGCAGCCCACAGGGGGCGGGAGAGACCCAGTACTTC. This sequence encodes CASSPQGAGETQYF. Complete variable domain (other parts from reference TRBV5-4 and TRBJ2-5): ETGVTQSPTHLIKTRGQQVTLRCSSQSGHNTVSWYQQALGQGPQFIFQYYREEENGRGNFPPRFSGLQFPNYSSELNVNALELDDSALYLCASSPQGAGETQYFGPGTRLLVL.

This chain connects TRBV28 to TRBJ1-2, with 8 bases matching TRBD1. The CDR3 has 12 residues. After removal of 4 bases from V and 10 bases from J, the junction contained 5 bases not matched to a gene. Germline CDR1 is MDHEN and CDR2 is SYDVKM. The CDR3 DNA reads as TGTGCCAGCAGTTGGACAGGGCTCAACTACACCTTC. Protein product: CASSWTGLNYTF.

This rearrangement joins TRBV6-1 to TRBJ2-1; D is ambiguous. The CDR3 has 15 amino acids. Per germline, CDR1 MNHNS and CDR2 SASEGT. V gave up 6 bases and J gave up 3 bases, with 15 bases separating them. CDR3 sequence: CASRVSLGIYNEQFF. CDR3 DNA: TGTGCCAGCAGAGTGTCCCTAGGTATCTACAATGAGCAGTTCTTC.

There are a few counts of this clone. This chain links TRBV28 with TRBJ1-5, with 7 bases identical to TRBD1. CDR3 length equals 18 residues. Per the germline V gene, CDR1 is MDHEN and CDR2 is SYDVKM. Germline trimming cut 1 base from V and 0 bases from J; bases unmatched to any gene: 9. The CDR3: CASSLFPRQGYSNQPQHF. In DNA form, the CDR3 reads TGTGCCAGCAGTTTATTTCCCCGACAGGGCTATAGCAATCAGCCCCAGCATTTT.

This chain links TRBV4-1 with TRBJ1-6; 7 bases match TRBD1. Germline V CDR1 and CDR2: MGHRA, YSYEKL. The CDR3 is made up of 13 amino acids. J was trimmed by 4 bases and V by 6 bases; bases with no gene match: 0. CDR3: CASRGQYNSPLHF. CDR3 nucleotide sequence: TGCGCCAGCAGGGGACAGTATAATTCACCCCTCCACTTT.

V usage is TRBV5-1 and J usage is TRBJ1-4; D might be TRBD1 (5 bases). The CDR3 covers 16 residues. Trimming left V 4 bases short and J 8 bases short, with 21 bases between. The germline CDR1 and CDR2 sequences are SGHRS and YFSETQ. The CDR3 reads CASSPNPGRVWEKLFF. CDR3 bases: TGCGCCAGCAGCCCAAACCCAGGGAGGGTTTGGGAAAAACTGTTTTTT.

The CDR3 reads CASSYVHGEQFF. Written as DNA, the CDR3 is TGTGCCAGCAGTTACGTGCACGGGGAGCAGTTCTTC. This chain uses TRBV6-5 with TRBJ2-1; no firm D call. V was clipped by 2 bases and J by 10 bases, with 9 bases between them. The CDR3 extends over 12 amino acids. Germline loops: CDR1 MNHEY, CDR2 SVGAGI.